This T cell receptor (beta chain) originates from a study of OX40 agonist ivuxolimab in advanced cancers. For the study at large: Patients were dosed intravenously with ivuxolimab at 0.01 to 10 mg/kg every 2 weeks.

Worth noting for this clone: Its specificity is unknown.

The study's findings and limits: Antigen specificity remained undetermined for the expanded peripheral T cells.

CDR1 is SNHLY and CDR2 is FYNNEI in the germline V gene. CDR3 size: 17 residues. The V and J ends lost 8 bases and 0 bases, in that order; junction bases with no gene match: 12. The method was immunoSEQ multiplex PCR; TCRdb's version includes in-frame clones alone and lacks a portion of them. The repertoire has tens of thousands of clones, around 88% of them found once; the top ten carry approximately 15%. The sequences come from CD4+ or CD8+ T cells sorted from blood, collected in a trial of the OX40 agonist ivuxolimab. The chain has TRBV2 and TRBJ1-5, with 8 bases aligning to TRBD1. This clonotype was obtained from an adult with an advanced solid tumor such as melanoma, head and neck, liver or kidney cancer. The CDR3 spells CASLRPGQGHSNQPQHF. CDR3 sequence (DNA): TGTGCCAGCCTCAGGCCCGGACAGGGACATAGCAATCAGCCCCAGCATTTT.